This T cell receptor beta chain was captured by sequencing in a study of CD8+ T cells in alopecia areata. Across the study: A 6-month period off drug followed tofacitinib, which lasted 6 to 18 months.

Germline V lookup: CDR1 GTSNPN, CDR2 SVGIG (reference sequence). V lost 4 bases, J lost 2 bases, and 16 bases lay in between. The CDR3 has 15 amino acids. Regarding treatment: oral pan-JAK inhibitor, 5-10 mg twice daily. Individuals with alopecia areata gave both lesional scalp punch biopsies and peripheral blood for collection. It was cDNA, reverse transcribed from extracted RNA, that served as the sequencing template. Profiled with immunoSEQ multiplex PCR; TCRdb holds only in-frame clones, not every one. The sample lists 250,000 to 350,000 clones, 60% occurring once. The study, taken as a whole, reports: Alopecia totalis/universalis scalp especially showed more expanded CD8+ clones than normal scalp. Persistence of many expanded lesional clones was seen in scalp and blood during tofacitinib.

On this clone: Its antigen is still unknown.

This TCR derives from a human donor with alopecia areata. The material sequenced was CD4+ T cells sorted from blood, taken around week 54, from a patient treated with tofacitinib. The V gene is TRBV30, the J gene TRBJ2-3; no clear D. The CDR3: CAWTALSLYTDTQYF. In nucleotides, the CDR3 is TGTGCCTGGACAGCTCTGTCCCTATACACAGATACGCAGTATTTT.